This entry lists 20 T cell receptor beta chains sequenced from one sample in a study of T cell responses to AZD1222 COVID-19 vaccine. The table came from immunoSEQ multiplex PCR; TCRdb's copy has only in-frame clones and leaves some out. The top ten hold more than 1.5% of the sample, which has 92,000 or so clones, about 88% seen once. Here the sequenced sample was peripheral blood, taken on day 0 of AZD1222 vaccination. The source of these receptors is an adult in good health.

This chain joins TRBV10-3 and TRBJ2-7; 10 bases are a match to TRBD2. CDR3 length equals 16 residues. Germline loops: CDR1 ENHRY, CDR2 SYGVKD. V gave up 3 bases and J gave up 5 bases; unmatched junction bases: 10. CDR3 sequence reads: CAISEIKSGGANEQYF. The CDR3 DNA follows: TGTGCCATCAGTGAAATAAAAAGCGGGGGGGCCAACGAGCAGTACTTC.

The chain combines TRBV3-1 (or the pseudogene TRBV3-2) with TRBJ1-2, with unresolved D. V dropped 4 bases and J dropped 2 bases, with 11 bases sitting between them. Germline assignment: CDR1 LGHDT and CDR2 YNNKEL (reference sequence). The CDR3 covers 14 residues. CDR3 bases: TGTGCCAGCAGCCCTTGGGCGGTGAACTATGGCTACACCTTC. Its protein is CASSPWAVNYGYTF.

The chain links TRBV7-6 to TRBJ2-3; TRBD2 agrees at 10 bases. Per the germline V gene, CDR1 is SGHVS and CDR2 is FNYEAQ. The CDR3 totals 16 residues. V shed 4 bases and J 0 bases; nucleotides not matched to a gene: 4. The CDR3 sequence: CASSSGTSVSTDTQYF. The CDR3 DNA follows: TGTGCCAGCAGCTCCGGGACTAGCGTAAGCACAGATACGCAGTATTTT.

The chain joins TRBV10-3 to TRBJ1-4; perhaps TRBD1 as D (5 bases). The germline V gene has CDR1 ENHRY and CDR2 SYGVKD. This CDR3 has 14 residues. V was clipped by 10 bases and J by 0 bases, with 12 bases between them. Written as DNA, the CDR3 is TGTGCCACTTCGGACACATCAACTAATGAAAAACTGTTTTTT. It is translated as CATSDTSTNEKLFF.

The V gene is TRBV30, the J gene TRBJ1-2; maybe TRBD1 (5 bases). The CDR3 covers 12 residues. Per the germline V gene, CDR1 is GTSNPN and CDR2 is SVGIG (reference sequence). V was clipped by 2 bases and J by 8 bases, with 12 bases between them. CDR3 sequence: CAWSTGRGGYTF. The CDR3 region has the DNA TGTGCCTGGAGTACGGGACGTGGGGGCTACACCTTC.

This chain's CDR3 is CASSIDLTGGYTF. The CDR3 nucleotides are TGTGCCAGTAGTATAGATCTCACCGGTGGCTACACCTTC. The gene calls are TRBV19 and TRBJ1-2; D is unclear. Trimming took off 0 bases at V and 7 bases at J, with 9 bases between the two ends. CDR1 is LNHDA, CDR2 SQIVND, per germline (reference sequence). CDR3 length: 13 residues. Filled out from reference TRBV19 and TRBJ1-2, the complete variable domain reads DGGITQSPKYLFRKEGQNVTLSCEQNLNHDAMYWYRQDPGQGLRLIYYSQIVNDFQKGDIAEGYSVSREKKESFPLTVTSAQKNPTAFYLCASSIDLTGGYTFGSGTRLTVV.

The V and J genes are TRBV5-6 and TRBJ1-3; D unresolved. The CDR3 length is 15 residues. The V gene's germline CDR1 is SGHDT and CDR2 YYEEEE. The V and J ends lost 1 base and 0 bases respectively, with 8 bases between them. CDR3 in amino acids: CASSLRGPSGNTIYF. The CDR3 DNA follows: TGTGCCAGCAGCTTGAGAGGGCCCTCTGGAAACACCATATATTTT.

The CDR3 region is CAISESIGTSGGNEQFF. The CDR3 DNA reads as TGTGCCATCAGTGAGTCGATTGGGACTAGCGGGGGGAATGAGCAGTTCTTC. This chain uses TRBV10-3 with TRBJ2-1, with TRBD2 matching 15 bases. V dropped 0 bases and J dropped 7; count of bases not matched to a gene: 4. Germline lookup yields CDR1 ENHRY and CDR2 SYGVKD. The CDR3 runs 17 residues.

The rearrangement uses TRBV6-5 and TRBJ1-2, with 7 bases that match TRBD1. J gave up 4 bases and V 7 bases, and 12 bases lay outside the gene matches. The germline V gene has CDR1 MNHEY and CDR2 SVGAGI. The CDR3 loop spans 15 amino acids. In DNA, the CDR3 is TGTGCCAGCATCAGATCTGTGGCAGGGGGCTATGGCTACACCTTC. As protein: CASIRSVAGGYGYTF.

The CDR3 DNA follows: TGTGCCAGCAGCTTTGTTCGACAGGGGTCAAATTCACCCCTCCACTTT. This codes for CASSFVRQGSNSPLHF. J is TRBJ1-6 and V is TRBV7-2; 8 bases match TRBD1. The CDR3 has 16 amino acids. Germline assignment: CDR1 SGHTA and CDR2 FQGNSA. V dropped 3 bases and J dropped 7; count of bases not matched to a gene: 8.

This clone was seen a few times. The chain employs TRBV5-5 and TRBJ1-1; D perhaps matches TRBD1 (5 bases). The CDR3 totals 16 residues. CDR1 is SGHKS, CDR2 YYEKEE, per germline (reference sequence). V lost 0 bases and J lost 5, with 17 bases in between. This CDR3 is CASSLGVIGGLTEAFF. The CDR3 DNA reads TGTGCCAGCAGCTTGGGGGTTATCGGGGGATTAACTGAAGCTTTCTTT.

This chain uses TRBV5-4 with TRBJ2-7; maybe TRBD2 (5 bases). Trimming left V 4 bases short and J 3 bases short, with 8 bases between. The germline CDR1 and CDR2 sequences are SGHNT and YYREEE (reference sequence). CDR3 length equals 12 residues. CDR3 DNA: TGTGCCAGCAGCGGGGAGAGCTACGAGCAGTACTTC. As protein: CASSGESYEQYF.

The chain has TRBV2 and TRBJ1-4; D unclear. The CDR3 totals 14 residues. Looked up from germline, CDR1 is SNHLY and CDR2 is FYNNEI. V dropped 2 bases and J dropped 8 bases, with 12 bases sitting between them. CDR3 region: CASSEYGLEEKLFF. DNA of the CDR3: TGTGCCAGCAGTGAATACGGATTAGAAGAAAAACTGTTTTTT.

This clone was observed a few times. The chain couples TRBV7-9 to TRBJ1-1; D is perhaps TRBD1 (6 bases). Germline V gene sequence: CDR1 SEHNR, CDR2 FQNEAQ (reference sequence). Trimming took 3 bases from V and 0 from J, leaving 8 bases between them. The CDR3 loop spans 14 amino acids. The CDR3 DNA follows: TGTGCCAGCAGCTTTGGGACAATGAACACTGAAGCTTTCTTT. Protein sequence: CASSFGTMNTEAFF.

The V gene is TRBV30, the J gene TRBJ2-7, with no clear D. This CDR3 spans 11 amino acids. Germline V lookup: CDR1 GTSNPN, CDR2 SVGIG (reference sequence). V was cut by 2 bases and J by 5 bases, with 7 bases left in between. The CDR3 is CAWSQNNEQYF. CDR3 nucleotide sequence: TGTGCCTGGAGTCAGAACAACGAGCAGTACTTC.

This clone was seen only once. The chain carries TRBV28 and TRBJ2-5; 8 bases are shared with TRBD2. Germline V CDR1 and CDR2: MDHEN, SYDVKM. The CDR3 covers 16 residues. The V and J ends lost 7 bases and 0 bases, in that order; junction bases with no gene match: 10. CDR3 nucleotides: TGTGCCAGCACTTCTCCCCAGCGGGGGTACCAAGAGACCCAGTACTTC. This sequence encodes CASTSPQRGYQETQYF.

V and J are TRBV18 and TRBJ2-7; D may be TRBD1 or TRBD2 (6 bases each). Germline assignment: CDR1 KGHSH and CDR2 LQKENI. CDR3 length: 16 residues. Trimming took 3 bases from V and 7 from J, leaving 22 bases between them. CDR3 amino acids: CASSPRGDTVAWEQYF. Written as DNA, the CDR3 is TGTGCCAGCTCACCGAGGGGGGACACCGTAGCCTGGGAGCAGTACTTC.

The CDR3 loop reads CASSSQGASTEAFF. Here the CDR3 DNA reads TGTGCCAGCAGCTCGCAGGGGGCGAGCACTGAAGCTTTCTTT. The rearrangement joins TRBV7-8 to TRBJ1-1, with 8 bases identical to TRBD1. V dropped 4 bases and J dropped 4; count of bases not matched to a gene: 5. Germline lookup yields CDR1 SGHVS and CDR2 FQNEAQ. This CDR3 spans 14 amino acids.

The J gene is TRBJ1-1, the V gene TRBV30; no firm D call. Deletions cut 0 bases from V and 1 base from J, with 6 bases between. The CDR3 has 13 amino acids. CDR1 and CDR2 from the germline V gene are GTSNPN and SVGIG (reference sequence). Written as DNA, the CDR3 is TGTGCCTGGAGTGTAAATAGGAACACTGAAGCTTTCTTT. This codes for CAWSVNRNTEAFF.

This clone was seen just once. V gene TRBV11-2 combines with J gene TRBJ2-2; no definite D call. Germline-derived CDR1 and CDR2 are SGHAT and FQNNGV. The CDR3 consists of 13 residues. Trimming shortened V by 4 bases and J by 4 bases, and 7 bases separated the two germline ends. This CDR3 reads CASSSRLTGELFF. The CDR3 bases are TGTGCCAGCAGCTCGCGGCTCACCGGGGAGCTGTTTTTT.